This TCR beta chain was captured by sequencing in a study of graft-versus-host responses after intestinal transplantation (dated by TCRdb to about 2021). Background for the entire study: The transplants that recipients got were multivisceral, liver-intestinal, or isolated intestinal. Every recipient was given anti-thymocyte globulin induction, then maintenance tacrolimus and steroids for 3 to 4 years. After intestinal transplantation, graft-versus-host and host-versus-graft alloreactive T cell clones were followed in the graft, circulation and bone marrow using bulk TCR-beta CDR3 sequencing. To identify alloreactive clones, pre-transplant mixed lymphocyte reaction products were sequenced and compared with unstimulated pre-transplant donor and recipient T cells. A cohort of 20 to 25 intestinal transplant recipients, including one retransplant, was enrolled, and a few patients lacking pretransplant specimens were excluded. A peak of at least 4% donor T cells among recipient peripheral blood mononuclear cells was the definition used for donor T cell macrochimerism. Samples from a few later patients were sequenced in-house on an Illumina MiSeq with MiXCR processing rather than by the commercial service.

According to the study, the label for this sample's time point signals: cells obtained before transplantation from donor or recipient. CD3+CD4+ and CD3+CD8+ populations were FACS-sorted from unstimulated pre-transplant donor and recipient cells taken from spleen or lymph nodes. Details on this clone: The antigen it recognizes is unknown. Base-call qualities are not available, and no considerably larger clone is one nucleotide away.

Based on the germline V gene, the CDR1 and CDR2 sequences are SGHAT and FQNNGV. Including cysteine and phenylalanine, the CDR3 has 16 amino acids. This entry keeps only the CDR3 DNA: 48 bases, framed from base 1. Trimming removed 6 bases from V and 1 base from J, leaving 19 bases between the germline ends. The library was produced with the immunoSEQ multiplex PCR assay. For most patients, genomic DNA was isolated using the Qiagen DNeasy Blood and Tissue Kit and was shipped frozen to Adaptive Biotechnologies for TCR sequencing. For most patients, genomic DNA was subjected to high-throughput TCR-beta CDR3 sequencing by Adaptive Biotechnologies. The original pipeline was this. TCR sequencing data for 18 patients were retrieved from Adaptive's ImmunoSEQ software; three other patients were processed with MiXCR and VDJtools. CD4 versus CD8 sorting errors were corrected by removing sequences found in both subsets at a frequency ratio below 5:1. Because the origin of CDR3 nucleotide sequences shared between donor and recipient could not be assigned, those sequences were removed. Alloreactive clones required at least 2-fold expansion over unstimulated cells and minimum CFSE-low frequency of 0.002% (template counts) or 0.001% (read counts). A clone was considered mappable if detected in the sequenced pre-transplant spleen, lymph node, or MLR CFSE-low populations of the donor or recipient. The cumulative frequency of alloreactive clones was calculated as a percentage of all sequences, weighted by copy number. As stored in TCRdb, this immuneACCESS dataset retains in-frame rearrangements with V and J assigned. A fraction of the clones does not appear; measured against another copy, unresolved V genes explain less than half of the discrepancy, and the remainder lacks a known reason. The V and J calls and clone size are taken from that table; D and trimming were inferred from the DNA. This sample holds 75,000 to 95,000 clones; around 93% were observed only once. Approximately 0.33% of the sample rests with the top ten.

Results and caveats for the whole study, not just this receptor: The conclusions were limited by the relatively low number and heterogeneity of the intestinal transplant patients. GvH clones were detected in recipient bone marrow, and some of these GvH clones were observed earlier in ileal mucosa or blood, consistent with an intestinal mucosal origin. In the allografts of patients with donor T cell macrochimerism, GvH to HvG T cell clonal ratios were high. Early after transplant, peak levels of circulating GvH clones were associated with declines in HvG clones.

The V gene is TRBV11-2 and the J gene is TRBJ2-7; TRBD1 might be the D gene, on 6 matching bases. This TCR was recovered from a human donor who was the organ donor for an intestinal transplant. Sequencing was performed on unstimulated CD4+ T cells sorted from spleen or lymph node cells, taken before transplant. The sequence in DNA is TGTGCCAGCAGAGCGTTTGCCGGGACACTTTCCTACGAGCAGTACTTC. This yields the protein CASRAFAGTLSYEQYF.